This is a list of T cell receptor beta chains from one sample in a study of blood T cell repertoires in COVID-19. Sequencing used immunoSEQ multiplex PCR; TCRdb keeps in-frame clones, though not all of them. This sample has 200,000 to 300,000 clones, with 70% to 90% found just once. Sequenced: peripheral blood. These receptors were taken from a woman aged 55 to 70 with COVID-19, enrolled during active disease. Each CDR3 is given with its conserved first and last residue. The D gene is left open where the match is weak. Expanded clones are given a class, and other clones once, few, many or no size at all.

V: TRBV24-1; length: 13; D: .; J: TRBJ2-7; size: .; CDR3: CATSDRTVPRQYF; DNA: TGTGCCACCAGTGATCGGACAGTACCCAGGCAGTACTTC
V: TRBV27; length: 16; D: TRBD2; J: TRBJ2-5; size: .; CDR3: CASSLTTGGISETQYF; DNA: TGTGCCAGCAGTCTCACCACGGGGGGGATTTCGGAGACCCAGTACTTC
V: TRBV25-1; length: 13; D: .; J: TRBJ2-1; size: few; CDR3: CASSEYRYNEQFF; DNA: TGTGCCAGCAGTGAATATAGATACAATGAGCAGTTCTTC
V: TRBV6-5; length: 15; D: .; J: TRBJ2-3; size: .; CDR3: CASRYTGRGTDTQYF; DNA: TGTGCCAGCAGATACACCGGTCGTGGCACAGATACGCAGTATTTT
V: TRBV10-2; length: 13; D: TRBD1; J: TRBJ2-1; size: .; CDR3: CASNRDRAGEQFF; DNA: TGCGCCAGCAACCGGGACAGGGCTGGTGAGCAGTTCTTC
V: TRBV28; length: 17; D: TRBD2; J: TRBJ2-5; size: .; CDR3: CASSLTSGRWGQETQYF; DNA: TGTGCCAGCAGTTTGACTAGCGGGAGATGGGGCCAAGAGACCCAGTACTTC
V: TRBV6-5; length: 16; D: .; J: TRBJ2-1; size: .; CDR3: CASSYPKGVGDNEQFF; DNA: TGTGCCAGCAGTTACCCGAAGGGGGTCGGGGACAATGAGCAGTTCTTC
V: TRBV6-4; length: 15; D: .; J: TRBJ1-5; size: .; CDR3: CASRAWRKTNQPQHF; DNA: TGTGCCAGCAGGGCCTGGCGGAAAACCAATCAGCCCCAGCATTTT
V: TRBV6-2/TRBV6-3; length: 15; D: TRBD2; J: TRBJ2-1; size: .; CDR3: CASSATSGRAGEQFF; DNA: TGTGCCAGCAGCGCGACTAGCGGGAGGGCAGGTGAGCAGTTCTTC
V: TRBV29-1; length: 11; D: .; J: TRBJ1-2; size: .; CDR3: CSVGKGDGYTF; DNA: TGCAGCGTTGGAAAGGGAGATGGCTACACCTTC
V: TRBV7-2; length: 15; D: .; J: TRBJ2-7; size: .; CDR3: CASSLGESLFHEQYF; DNA: TGTGCCAGCAGCTTAGGAGAGTCGCTTTTCCACGAGCAGTACTTC
V: TRBV4-1; length: 13; D: .; J: TRBJ2-7; size: .; CDR3: CASSPYYNYEQYF; DNA: TGCGCCAGCAGCCCCTATTATAACTACGAGCAGTACTTC
V: TRBV19; length: 13; D: .; J: TRBJ1-2; size: .; CDR3: CASSIDQGYGYTF; DNA: TGTGCCAGTAGTATAGATCAGGGGTATGGCTACACCTTC
V: TRBV11-2; length: 14; D: TRBD2; J: TRBJ2-1; size: .; CDR3: CASSFGGRDNEQFF; DNA: TGTGCCAGCAGCTTCGGCGGGAGGGACAATGAGCAGTTCTTC
V: TRBV20-1; length: 11; D: .; J: TRBJ1-1; size: .; CDR3: CSARGSPEAFF; DNA: TGCAGTGCTAGGGGGAGTCCTGAAGCTTTCTTT
V: TRBV24-1; length: 14; D: TRBD2; J: TRBJ2-3; size: .; CDR3: CATSDPGLADTQYF; DNA: TGTGCCACCAGTGACCCGGGACTAGCAGATACGCAGTATTTT
V: TRBV3-1/TRBV3-2; length: 16; D: .; J: TRBJ1-2; size: .; CDR3: CASSLGDWTANYGYTF; DNA: TGTGCCAGCAGCCTTGGGGATTGGACAGCTAACTATGGCTACACCTTC
V: TRBV7-9; length: 13; D: .; J: TRBJ1-4; size: .; CDR3: CASSLGTEEKLFF; DNA: TGTGCCAGCAGCTTAGGGACAGAAGAAAAACTGTTTTTT
V: TRBV5-1; length: 17; D: TRBD1; J: TRBJ1-5; size: .; CDR3: CASSPGTGATSNQPQHF; DNA: TGCGCCAGCAGTCCCGGGACAGGGGCTACCAGCAATCAGCCCCAGCATTTT
V: TRBV7-6; length: 17; D: TRBD2; J: TRBJ2-3; size: .; CDR3: CASSPRAGRAMTDTQYF; DNA: TGTGCCAGCAGCCCTAGGGCCGGGAGGGCCATGACAGATACGCAGTATTTT
V: TRBV24-1; length: 16; D: TRBD1; J: TRBJ2-3; size: .; CDR3: CATSDRGQGFTDTQYF; DNA: TGTGCCACCAGTGACCGCGGACAGGGGTTCACAGATACGCAGTATTTT
V: TRBV4-2; length: 15; D: .; J: TRBJ2-6; size: few; CDR3: CASSQDGSGANVLTF; DNA: TGTGCCAGCAGCCAAGACGGCTCTGGGGCCAACGTCCTGACTTTC
V: TRBV6-1; length: 16; D: TRBD2; J: TRBJ2-2; size: .; CDR3: CASSELAGGDTGELFF; DNA: TGTGCCAGCAGTGAACTAGCGGGAGGGGACACCGGGGAGCTGTTTTTT
V: TRBV5-4; length: 14; D: .; J: TRBJ1-2; size: .; CDR3: CASSLAGRSYGYTF; DNA: TGTGCCAGCAGCTTGGCCGGCAGGTCCTATGGCTACACCTTC
V: TRBV7-2; length: 14; D: .; J: TRBJ1-1; size: .; CDR3: CASSVLQNSGKAFF; DNA: TGTGCCAGCAGCGTACTTCAAAACTCAGGGAAAGCTTTCTTT
V: TRBV6-6; length: 14; D: TRBD2; J: TRBJ2-7; size: .; CDR3: CASSSTSGAYEQYF; DNA: TGTGCCAGCAGTTCTACTAGCGGGGCCTACGAGCAGTACTTC
V: TRBV2; length: 13; D: TRBD1; J: TRBJ1-4; size: few; CDR3: CAIQTGLFEKLFF; DNA: TGTGCCATCCAGACAGGGCTCTTTGAAAAACTGTTTTTT
V: TRBV7-9; length: 14; D: .; J: TRBJ2-5; size: .; CDR3: CASSRLLANEAQYF; DNA: TGTGCCAGCAGCCGACTACTAGCCAACGAAGCCCAGTACTTC
V: TRBV5-1; length: 17; D: TRBD1; J: TRBJ2-2; size: .; CDR3: CASSSKAQGAQSGELFF; DNA: TGCGCCAGCAGCTCCAAGGCGCAGGGGGCGCAGAGCGGGGAGCTGTTTTTT
V: TRBV29-1; length: 14; D: .; J: TRBJ2-7; size: .; CDR3: CSVLTNEPPVGQYF; DNA: TGCAGCGTCCTTACTAATGAGCCCCCGGTAGGGCAGTACTTC
V: TRBV7-3; length: 16; D: TRBD2; J: TRBJ2-1; size: .; CDR3: CASSLIGTSNADEQFF; DNA: TGTGCCAGCAGCTTAATTGGGACTAGCAATGCCGATGAGCAGTTCTTC
V: TRBV6-1; length: 15; D: TRBD1; J: TRBJ1-2; size: .; CDR3: CASSEGTGPFYGYTF; DNA: TGTGCCAGCAGTGAAGGGACAGGCCCGTTCTATGGCTACACCTTC
V: TRBV30; length: 14; D: .; J: TRBJ1-1; size: .; CDR3: CAWNRGRLNTEAFF; DNA: TGTGCCTGGAATAGGGGCAGGTTGAACACTGAAGCTTTCTTT
V: TRBV7-3; length: 16; D: TRBD1; J: TRBJ2-5; size: .; CDR3: CASSASTGGHQETQYF; DNA: TGTGCCAGCAGCGCTTCGACAGGGGGTCACCAAGAGACCCAGTACTTC
V: TRBV11-2; length: 17; D: TRBD2; J: TRBJ2-2; size: .; CDR3: CASSSSSGLGNTGELFF; DNA: TGTGCCAGCAGCTCCTCTAGCGGCCTGGGGAACACCGGGGAGCTGTTTTTT
V: TRBV7-9; length: 15; D: .; J: TRBJ1-6; size: .; CDR3: CASSLVSGFNSPLHF; DNA: TGTGCCAGCAGCTTAGTATCAGGATTTAATTCACCCCTCCACTTT
V: TRBV7-2; length: 14; D: .; J: TRBJ2-3; size: .; CDR3: CASSRRDSKDTQYF; DNA: TGTGCCAGCAGCCGCCGGGACTCGAAGGATACGCAGTATTTT
V: TRBV4-1; length: 15; D: .; J: TRBJ2-7; size: .; CDR3: CASSGRDSGHYEQYF; DNA: TGCGCCAGCAGCGGCCGGGACTCCGGCCACTACGAGCAGTACTTC